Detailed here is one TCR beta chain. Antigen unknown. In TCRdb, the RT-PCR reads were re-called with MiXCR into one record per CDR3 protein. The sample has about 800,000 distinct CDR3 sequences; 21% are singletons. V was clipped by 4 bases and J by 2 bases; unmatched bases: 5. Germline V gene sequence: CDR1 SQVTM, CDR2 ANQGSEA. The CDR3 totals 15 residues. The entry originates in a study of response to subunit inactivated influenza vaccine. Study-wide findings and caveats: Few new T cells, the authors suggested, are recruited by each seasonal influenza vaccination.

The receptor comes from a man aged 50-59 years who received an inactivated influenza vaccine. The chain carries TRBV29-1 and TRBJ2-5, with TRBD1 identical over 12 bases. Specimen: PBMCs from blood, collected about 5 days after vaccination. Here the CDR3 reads CSVARDRGLQETQYF. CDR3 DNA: TGCAGCGTTGCGAGGGACAGGGGGCTTCAAGAGACCCAGTACTTC.